The 26 T cell receptor beta chains reported below all come from one sample, sequenced in a study of T cell repertoires in cytomegalovirus infection. One entry per CDR3 protein, called by TCRdb with MiXCR from the reads. This repertoire shows around 70,000 distinct CDR3 sequences, 4% found once; its top ten account for 22%. Specimen: PBMCs. These receptors came from a human donor in good health (CMV status not recorded). Some clones in this sample may be carry-over from other donors' samples.

This chain uses TRBV20-1 with TRBJ2-1, with 8 bases that match TRBD2. Germline values: CDR1 DFQATT, CDR2 SNEGSKA (reference sequence). CDR3 length: 15 residues. With V trimmed by 6 bases and J by 6 bases, 13 bases remained unmatched. The CDR3 is CSATSARGVGNEQFF. Written as DNA, the CDR3 is TGCAGTGCGACCTCCGCGCGGGGGGTTGGCAATGAGCAGTTCTTC.

This clonotype was counted at least ten times. This chain connects TRBV7-8 to TRBJ2-1; 9 nucleotides align to TRBD2. Trimming took 5 bases from V and 15 from J; bases not matched to a gene: 11. Germline CDR1 reads SGHVS; CDR2 reads FQNEAQ. The CDR3 extends over 13 amino acids. The CDR3 reads CASSPRLAAEGFF. CDR3 DNA sequence: TGTGCCAGCAGCCCAAGACTAGCGGCGGAAGGGTTCTTC.

This clonotype has ten or more counts. The chain is built from TRBV7-3 and TRBJ1-6, with 9 bases matching TRBD1. CDR3 length: 14 amino acids. The germline gives CDR1 SGHTA, CDR2 FQGTGA. After removal of 5 bases from V and 8 bases from J, the junction contained 4 bases not matched to a gene. The DNA for the CDR3 is TGTGCCAGCAGCGAGACAGGGGGAGATTCACCCCTCCACTTT. This sequence encodes CASSETGGDSPLHF.

This clonotype was counted many times. The V and J genes are TRBV4-2 and TRBJ2-7, with 10 positions matching TRBD2. Germline-derived CDR1 and CDR2 are LGHNA and YNFKEQ. The CDR3 has 17 amino acids. V lost 6 bases and J lost 2; bases outside the gene matches: 13. CDR3 in DNA: TGTGCCAGCAGGGCCGGGACTAGCGTGCGGGGGACCTACGAGCAGTACTTC. Protein: CASRAGTSVRGTYEQYF.

In this sample, this clonotype turned up many times. V and J are TRBV7-2 and TRBJ1-1; D is possibly TRBD1 (5 bases). Germline CDR1 is SGHTA and CDR2 is FQGNSA. The CDR3 is 14 residues long. The V gene lost 5 bases and the J gene lost 7 bases, with 17 bases spanning the gap. The CDR3 spells CASSRSPIGGEAFF. Here the CDR3 DNA reads TGTGCCAGCAGCCGATCCCCGATCGGGGGTGAAGCTTTCTTT.

The chain links TRBV7-6 to TRBJ2-6; D remains ambiguous. This CDR3 region has 14 residues. In germline, CDR1 is SGHVS, CDR2 FNYEAQ. The V end was cut by 5 bases, the J end by 2 bases, with 7 bases between. CDR3 sequence (DNA): TGTGCCAGCAGCCCTAGGACTGGGGCCAACGTCCTGACTTTC. Amino acids: CASSPRTGANVLTF.

This clonotype was found many times. The V and J genes are TRBV12-3 or TRBV12-4 and TRBJ1-4; 9 positions agree with TRBD1. After removal of 6 bases from V and 8 bases from J, the junction contained 7 bases not matched to a gene. The CDR3 sequence is 14 residues long. CDR3 region: CASRPGTGNEKLFF. In nucleotides, the CDR3 is TGTGCCAGCAGACCCGGGACAGGGAACGAAAAACTGTTTTTT.

The sample holds many counts of this clonotype. This rearrangement joins TRBV7-3 to TRBJ2-1; TRBD2 matches 11 bases. V shed 5 bases, J shed 7 bases, and the junction held 7 bases outside the gene matches. Germline CDR1 and CDR2: SGHTA and FQGTGA. The CDR3 runs 15 residues. The CDR3 sequence is CASSATSGSVNEQFF. The CDR3 DNA is TGTGCCAGCAGCGCCACTAGCGGGAGCGTAAATGAGCAGTTCTTC. Full variable domain (remainder filled in from reference TRBV7-3 and TRBJ2-1): GAGVSQTPSNKVTEKGKYVELRCDPISGHTALYWYRQSLGQGPEFLIYFQGTGAADDSGLPNDRFFAVRPEGSVSTLKIQRTERGDSAVYLCASSATSGSVNEQFFGPGTRLTVL.

This clonotype was counted ten times or more. The CDR3: CASRLQGGQTQYF. The CDR3 nucleotides read TGTGCCAGCAGATTACAGGGTGGACAGACCCAGTACTTC. The chain links TRBV7-2 to TRBJ2-5, with TRBD1 as a possible D gene (6 bases). Trimming stripped 6 bases from V and 6 bases from J, with 14 bases between. This CDR3 is 13 amino acids long. Germline CDR1 is SGHTA and CDR2 is FQGNSA.

There are many counts of this clonotype. The chain uses TRBV7-2 and TRBJ2-1; 9 nucleotides agree with TRBD2. Losses at the gene ends were 3 bases for V and 6 bases for J; bases not matched to a gene: 6. The CDR3 runs 15 residues. CDR1 is SGHTA, CDR2 FQGNSA, per germline. The CDR3 is CASSFMGGGANEQFF. In DNA form, the CDR3 reads TGTGCCAGCAGCTTCATGGGCGGGGGGGCCAATGAGCAGTTCTTC.

This clonotype was seen many times. J is TRBJ1-2 and V is TRBV28; 7 bases map to TRBD1. The ends lost 8 bases at V and 3 bases at J; junction bases unmatched: 6. The CDR3 contains 13 residues. Germline V lookup: CDR1 MDHEN, CDR2 SYDVKM. CDR3 in amino acids: CASETGTDYGYTF. In nucleotides, the CDR3 is TGTGCCAGCGAAACCGGGACAGACTATGGCTACACCTTC.

This clonotype was detected many times. The J gene is TRBJ1-3, the V gene TRBV7-2; 7 bases agree with TRBD1. This CDR3 comprises 16 residues. The germline gives CDR1 SGHTA, CDR2 FQGNSA. V lost 2 bases and J lost 0; bases outside the gene matches: 4. CDR3 residues: CASSLRGQNSGNTIYF. DNA of the CDR3: TGTGCCAGCAGCTTACGGGGACAGAACTCTGGAAACACCATATATTTT.

This clonotype was counted at least ten times. The chain recombines TRBV7-2 with TRBJ2-2, with D perhaps TRBD1 (5 bases). V shed 4 bases and J shed 5 bases, with 11 bases lying between them. Looked up from germline, CDR1 is SGHTA and CDR2 is FQGNSA. The CDR3 has 14 amino acids. The CDR3 nucleotides are TGTGCCAGCAGCTCACAGCAGGGTACCGGGGAGCTGTTTTTT. The encoded protein is CASSSQQGTGELFF. The whole variable domain, filled in from reference TRBV7-2 and TRBJ2-2, reads GAGVSQSPSNKVTEKGKDVELRCDPISGHTALYWYRQSLGQGLEFLIYFQGNSAPDKSGLPSDRFSAERTGGSVSTLTIQRTQQEDSAVYLCASSSQQGTGELFFGEGSRLTVL.

This clonotype was seen more than once but under ten times. V is TRBV20-1 and J is TRBJ1-1; D remains ambiguous. The ends were cut back, 5 bases at V and 4 bases at J, with 11 bases in the middle. Germline CDR1 reads DFQATT; CDR2 reads SNEGSKA (reference sequence). The CDR3 length is 12 residues. The CDR3 DNA reads as TGCAGTGCTGGGGTTTTAGGCACTGAAGCTTTCTTT. It specifies CSAGVLGTEAFF.

This clonotype has at least ten counts. CDR3 in DNA: TGTGCCAGCAGCTTACGGGTTCTGGGCCAGAATAGCAATCAGCCCCAGCATTTT. Translated: CASSLRVLGQNSNQPQHF. The chain links TRBV7-2 to TRBJ1-5; D is ambiguous. Trimming took 2 bases from V and 0 from J, leaving 17 bases between them. The CDR3 has 18 amino acids. The germline CDR1 and CDR2 sequences are SGHTA and FQGNSA.

The table lists this clonotype with a few counts. The chain joins TRBV12-3 or TRBV12-4 to TRBJ2-7; 10 positions agree with TRBD1. This CDR3 has 14 amino acids. Trimming cost V 6 bases and J 3 bases; bases outside gene matches: 5. The CDR3 protein is CASSRDRGVYEQYF. For the CDR3, the DNA is TGTGCCAGCAGCCGGGACAGGGGAGTCTACGAGCAGTACTTC.

There are many counts of this clonotype. The chain combines TRBV7-2 with TRBJ2-1; D gene unclear. Between the trimmed V and J ends, which lost 1 base and 0 bases, there was a span of 10 bases. Germline-derived CDR1 and CDR2 are SGHTA and FQGNSA. The CDR3 spans 16 residues. CDR3 sequence (DNA): TGTGCCAGCAGCTTAGTGGCGTTGAGCTCCTACAATGAGCAGTTCTTC. It codes for CASSLVALSSYNEQFF.

This clonotype was seen repeatedly, ten times or more. The rearrangement links TRBV7-2 to TRBJ2-1; TRBD2 agrees at 7 bases. This CDR3 is built from 17 residues. Germline V gene data show CDR1 as SGHTA and CDR2 as FQGNSA. V dropped 5 bases and J dropped 5; count of bases not matched to a gene: 15. The CDR3 reads CASSPRLRAGLDNEQFF. CDR3 in DNA: TGTGCCAGCAGCCCCCGACTGCGAGCGGGGCTGGACAATGAGCAGTTCTTC.

Many counts were recorded for this clonotype. This chain links TRBV19 with TRBJ1-1; D remains ambiguous. Germline V gene lookup returns CDR1 LNHDA and CDR2 SQIVND (reference sequence). The CDR3 spans 14 residues. Trimming shortened V by 10 bases and J by 6 bases, and 21 bases separated the two germline ends. The CDR3 DNA reads as TGTGCCACCGGCCCGCTTCACCTCGTGCCTGAAGCTTTCTTT. Translation gives CATGPLHLVPEAFF.

In its sample, this clonotype was seen many times. This chain connects TRBV3-1 to TRBJ2-7, with no clear D. Germline CDR1 and CDR2: LGHDT and YNNKEL (reference sequence). V was clipped by 0 bases and J by 9 bases, with 12 bases between them. CDR3 size: 13 residues. Here the CDR3 reads CASSQDHRSLQYF. In DNA, the CDR3 is TGTGCCAGCAGCCAAGACCATAGGAGCTTGCAGTACTTC.

In its sample, this clonotype was seen many times. The chain joins TRBV6-1 to TRBJ2-5, with TRBD1 matching 9 bases. CDR1 and CDR2 (germline): MNHNS, SASEGT. This CDR3 is built from 16 residues. The ends lost 5 bases at V and 3 bases at J; junction bases unmatched: 10. CDR3 amino acids: CASSYPSWDREETQYF. CDR3 nucleotides: TGTGCCAGCAGTTACCCCAGCTGGGACAGGGAAGAGACCCAGTACTTC.

This clonotype was recorded at least ten times. This chain uses TRBV7-8 with TRBJ2-7, with 9 bases that match TRBD2. Germline V CDR1 and CDR2: SGHVS, FQNEAQ. This CDR3 has 16 residues. V shed 3 bases, J shed 0 bases, and the junction held 6 bases outside the gene matches. The CDR3 loop is CASSFGSGSVSYEQYF. In DNA, the CDR3 is TGTGCCAGCAGCTTTGGTAGCGGGAGTGTCTCCTACGAGCAGTACTTC. Complete variable domain (other parts from reference TRBV7-8 and TRBJ2-7): GAGVSQSPRYKVAKRGQDVALRCDPISGHVSLFWYQQALGQGPEFLTYFQNEAQLDKSGLPSDRFFAERPEGSVSTLKIQRTQQEDSAVYLCASSFGSGSVSYEQYFGPGTRLTVT.

This clonotype was picked up many times. CDR3 coding DNA: TGTGCCAGCGGACATCATGGGTATAATTCACCCCTCCACTTT. It translates to CASGHHGYNSPLHF. V usage is TRBV28 and J usage is TRBJ1-6, with D possibly being TRBD1 (5 bases). Trimming took off 8 bases at V and 4 bases at J, with 12 bases between the two ends. Germline values: CDR1 MDHEN, CDR2 SYDVKM. The CDR3 is 14 amino acids.

This clonotype was counted many times. The gene calls are TRBV12-3 or TRBV12-4 and TRBJ1-1, with D possibly matching TRBD1 (5 bases). V was cut by 5 bases and J by 10 bases, with 23 bases left in between. The CDR3 runs 15 residues. CDR3 region: CASSIAGGAGSPAFF. For the CDR3, the DNA is TGTGCCAGCAGTATCGCCGGTGGGGCTGGATCGCCAGCTTTCTTT.

This clonotype showed up many times. This chain connects TRBV7-2 to TRBJ2-5; D gene uncertain. CDR1 is SGHTA, CDR2 FQGNSA, per germline. The V end lost 7 bases, the J end lost 0 bases, and 9 bases lay between the germline ends. The CDR3 contains 13 residues. CDR3 in DNA: TGTGCCAGCACCAAAACGTACCAAGAGACCCAGTACTTC. This sequence encodes CASTKTYQETQYF.

The sample holds many counts of this clonotype. The chain joins TRBV7-2 to TRBJ2-6; no clear D. Germline assignment: CDR1 SGHTA and CDR2 FQGNSA. V was clipped by 0 bases and J by 1 base, with 4 bases between them. This CDR3 spans 15 amino acids. CDR3 bases: TGTGCCAGCAGCTTAGCGGTATCTGGGGCCAACGTCCTGACTTTC. Protein: CASSLAVSGANVLTF. The entire variable domain, with the rest obtained from reference TRBV7-2 and TRBJ2-6, is as follows: GAGVSQSPSNKVTEKGKDVELRCDPISGHTALYWYRQSLGQGLEFLIYFQGNSAPDKSGLPSDRFSAERTGGSVSTLTIQRTQQEDSAVYLCASSLAVSGANVLTFGAGSRLTVL.